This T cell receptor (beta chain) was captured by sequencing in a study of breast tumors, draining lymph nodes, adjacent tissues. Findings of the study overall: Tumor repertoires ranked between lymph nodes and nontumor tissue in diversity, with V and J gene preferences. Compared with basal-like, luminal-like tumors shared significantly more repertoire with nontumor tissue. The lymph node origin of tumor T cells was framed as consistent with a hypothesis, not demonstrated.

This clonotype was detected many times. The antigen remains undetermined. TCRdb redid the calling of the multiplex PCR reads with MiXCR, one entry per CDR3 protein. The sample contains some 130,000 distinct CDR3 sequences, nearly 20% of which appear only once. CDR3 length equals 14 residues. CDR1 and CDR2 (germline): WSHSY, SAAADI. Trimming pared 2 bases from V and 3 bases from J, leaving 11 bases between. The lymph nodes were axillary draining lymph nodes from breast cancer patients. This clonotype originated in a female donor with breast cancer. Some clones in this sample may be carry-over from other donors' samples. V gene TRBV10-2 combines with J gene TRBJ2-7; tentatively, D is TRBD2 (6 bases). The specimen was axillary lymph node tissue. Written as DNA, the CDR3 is TGCGCCAGCAGTGAGAGGGACTCGAACTACGAGCAGTACTTC. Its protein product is CASSERDSNYEQYF.